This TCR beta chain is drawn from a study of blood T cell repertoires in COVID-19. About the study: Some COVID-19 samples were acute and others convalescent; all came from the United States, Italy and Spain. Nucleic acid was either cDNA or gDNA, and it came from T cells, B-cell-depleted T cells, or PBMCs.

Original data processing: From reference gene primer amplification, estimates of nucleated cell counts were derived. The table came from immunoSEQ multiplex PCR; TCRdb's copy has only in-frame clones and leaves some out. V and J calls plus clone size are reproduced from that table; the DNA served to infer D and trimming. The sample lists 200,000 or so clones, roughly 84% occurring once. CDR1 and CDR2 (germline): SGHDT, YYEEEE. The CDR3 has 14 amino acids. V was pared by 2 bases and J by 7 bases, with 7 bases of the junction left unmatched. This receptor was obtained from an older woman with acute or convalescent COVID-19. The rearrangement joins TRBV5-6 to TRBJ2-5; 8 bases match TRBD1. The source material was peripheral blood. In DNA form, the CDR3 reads TGTGCCAGCAGCTTTCCGGACAGGGCCGGGACCCAGTACTTC. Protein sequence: CASSFPDRAGTQYF.